The T cell receptor beta chain under discussion was sequenced for a study of type 1 regulatory T cells. Study overall: An in vitro protocol generated T-allo10, a Tr1-enriched, alloantigen-specific CD4 T cell product.

The germline V gene has CDR1 GTSNPN and CDR2 SVGIG (reference sequence). CDR3 length equals 12 residues. The study's findings and limits: Compared with non-Tr1 cells, Tr1 cells showed a narrower TCR repertoire.

This clonotype turned up a few times. Its antigen is as yet unknown. One end of the junction varies from germline; a read error may be responsible. MiXCR, applied by TCRdb to the reads, yields one record per CDR3 protein. This table has approximately 42,000 distinct CDR3 sequences, 9% to 15% appearing once. The TCR comes from a human donor in good health. This chain joins TRBV30 and TRBJ2-3, with D uncertain. Sequencing input: cultured non-Tr1 T cells, either the whole culture or a sorted T cell fraction (not recorded which). The CDR3 loop reads CAWLINTDTQYF. Written as DNA, the CDR3 is TGCGCCTGGCTGATCAACACAGATACGCAGTATTTT.